This T cell receptor (beta chain) comes out of a study of radiation and T cells in renal cell carcinoma. The repertoire was sequenced with immunoSEQ multiplex PCR; TCRdb's copy has only in-frame clones and lacks some. Of more than 60,000 clones listed, over 65% are singletons. As to time point: blood 4 weeks post-SBRT, at nephrectomy. The sample's treatment: 15 Gy SBRT to primary tumor, nephrectomy 4 weeks later. Nephrectomy followed 15 Gy stereotactic body radiation by 4 weeks. In germline, CDR1 is WNHNN, CDR2 SYGVQD (reference sequence). Trimming shortened V by 0 bases and J by 2 bases, and 18 bases separated the two germline ends. The CDR3 loop spans 18 amino acids. Whole-study findings and limits: Pretreatment tumor biopsies were lacking, so baseline clonotypes are unknown. From baseline, blood top tumor clonotypes peaked at 2 weeks post-radiation.

Concerning this clone itself: Antigen: not known.

Specimen: blood, collected from a patient whose treatment included radiotherapy and nephrectomy. The V and J genes are TRBV10-1 and TRBJ2-3; D unclear. The TCR was taken from a woman aged 60-75 years with renal cell carcinoma. CDR3 in DNA: TGCGCCAGCAGTGAGTCGGTGGGGTCCTTCTCTTCCACAGATACGCAGTATTTT. Amino acid sequence: CASSESVGSFSSTDTQYF.